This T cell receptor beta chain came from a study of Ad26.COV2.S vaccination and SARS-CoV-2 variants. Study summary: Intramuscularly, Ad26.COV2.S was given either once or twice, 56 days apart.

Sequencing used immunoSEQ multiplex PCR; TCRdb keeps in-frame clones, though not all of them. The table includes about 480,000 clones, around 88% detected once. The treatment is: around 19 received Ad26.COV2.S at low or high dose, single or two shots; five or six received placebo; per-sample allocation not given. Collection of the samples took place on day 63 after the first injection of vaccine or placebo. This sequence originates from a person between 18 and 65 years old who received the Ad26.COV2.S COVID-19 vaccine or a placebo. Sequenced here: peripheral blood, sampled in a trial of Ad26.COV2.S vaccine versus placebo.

CDR3 amino acids: CASSYDGRNYGYTF. CDR3 DNA: TGTGCCAGCAGTTATGACGGGCGAAACTATGGCTACACCTTC. The gene calls are TRBV6-5 and TRBJ1-2; D remains ambiguous. V dropped 3 bases and J dropped 2 bases, with 10 bases sitting between them. CDR1 and CDR2 (germline): MNHEY, SVGAGI. CDR3 size: 14 residues.